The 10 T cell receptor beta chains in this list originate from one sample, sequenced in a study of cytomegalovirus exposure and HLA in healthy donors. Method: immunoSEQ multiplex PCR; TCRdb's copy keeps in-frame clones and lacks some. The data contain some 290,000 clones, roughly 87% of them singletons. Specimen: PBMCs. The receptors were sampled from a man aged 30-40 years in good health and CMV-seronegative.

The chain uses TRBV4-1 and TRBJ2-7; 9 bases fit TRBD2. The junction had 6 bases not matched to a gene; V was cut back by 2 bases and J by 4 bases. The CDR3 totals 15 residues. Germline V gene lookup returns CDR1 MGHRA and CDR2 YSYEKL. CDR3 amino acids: CASSQLTSGPYEQYF. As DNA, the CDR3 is TGCGCCAGCAGCCAATTGACTAGCGGCCCTTACGAGCAGTACTTC.

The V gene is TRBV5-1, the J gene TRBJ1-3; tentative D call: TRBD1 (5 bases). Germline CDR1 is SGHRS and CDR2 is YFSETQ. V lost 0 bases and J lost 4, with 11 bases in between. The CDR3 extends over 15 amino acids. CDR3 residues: CASSLEPGGGNTIYF. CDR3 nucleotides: TGCGCCAGCAGCTTGGAGCCCGGGGGAGGAAACACCATATATTTT.

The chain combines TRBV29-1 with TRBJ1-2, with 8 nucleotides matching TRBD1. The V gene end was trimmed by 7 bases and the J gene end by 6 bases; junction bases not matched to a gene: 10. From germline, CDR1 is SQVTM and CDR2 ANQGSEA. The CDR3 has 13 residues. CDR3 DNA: TGCAGCGCCGAAGGACAGGGTTGGCATGGCTACACCTTC. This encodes CSAEGQGWHGYTF.

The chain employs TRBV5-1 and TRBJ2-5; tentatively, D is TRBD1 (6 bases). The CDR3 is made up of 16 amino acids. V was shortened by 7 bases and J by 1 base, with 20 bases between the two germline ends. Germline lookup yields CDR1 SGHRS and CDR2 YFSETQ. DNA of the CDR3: TGCGCCAGCGGAAAGACGGTGGACAGAACCCAAGAGACCCAGTACTTC. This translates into CASGKTVDRTQETQYF.

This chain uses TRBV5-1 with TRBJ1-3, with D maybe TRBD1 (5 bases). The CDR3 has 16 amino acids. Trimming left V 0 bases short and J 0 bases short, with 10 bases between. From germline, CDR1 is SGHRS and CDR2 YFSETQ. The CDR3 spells CASSLGGSASGNTIYF. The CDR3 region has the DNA TGCGCCAGCAGCTTGGGGGGCAGTGCCTCTGGAAACACCATATATTTT.

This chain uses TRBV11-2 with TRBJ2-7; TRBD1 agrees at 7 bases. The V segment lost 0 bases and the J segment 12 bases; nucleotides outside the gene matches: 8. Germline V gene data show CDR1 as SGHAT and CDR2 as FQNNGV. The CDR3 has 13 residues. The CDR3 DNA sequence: TGTGCCAGCAGCTTAGACTATTGGGGACAGAGGTACTTC. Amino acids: CASSLDYWGQRYF.

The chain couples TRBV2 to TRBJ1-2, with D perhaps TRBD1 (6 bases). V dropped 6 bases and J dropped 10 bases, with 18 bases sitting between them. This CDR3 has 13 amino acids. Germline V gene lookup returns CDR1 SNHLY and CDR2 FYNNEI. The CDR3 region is CASRNRVVIAYTF. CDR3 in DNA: TGTGCCAGCAGGAACAGGGTTGTGATAGCCTACACCTTC.

The CDR3 loop is CASSGGDRNPYGYTF. The CDR3 nucleotides read TGTGCCAGCAGCGGAGGGGACAGGAACCCATATGGCTACACCTTC. The V gene is TRBV5-6, the J gene TRBJ1-2; 8 nucleotides match TRBD1. The CDR3 is made up of 15 amino acids. The J segment lost 5 bases and the V segment lost 4 bases, leaving 10 bases of the junction unmatched. CDR1 is SGHDT, CDR2 YYEEEE, per germline.

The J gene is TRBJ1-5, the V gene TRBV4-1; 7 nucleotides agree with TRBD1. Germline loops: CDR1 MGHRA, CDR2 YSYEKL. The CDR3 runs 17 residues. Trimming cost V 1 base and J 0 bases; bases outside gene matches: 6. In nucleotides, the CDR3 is TGCGCCAGCAGCCAAGGATTAGACAGGGTTAGCAATCAGCCCCAGCATTTT. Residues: CASSQGLDRVSNQPQHF.

The CDR3 loop reads CATHVGGETQYF. The CDR3 region has the DNA TGTGCCACTCATGTGGGGGGGGAGACCCAGTACTTC. The rearrangement uses TRBV6-1 and TRBJ2-5, with 7 bases that match TRBD2. J lost 5 bases, V lost 10 bases, and 7 bases had no gene match. The CDR3 covers 12 residues. Per the germline V gene, CDR1 is MNHNS and CDR2 is SASEGT.